Sequencing of this T cell receptor (beta chain) was carried out in a study of immune heterogeneity within non-small cell lung tumors. V lost 3 bases and J lost 3; bases outside the gene matches: 8. Germline V lookup: CDR1 SEHNR, CDR2 FQNEAQ (reference sequence). The CDR3 covers 15 residues. Only a few counts were recorded for this clonotype. Bulk tumor genomic DNA, around 600 ng per sample, was the template. Widely spaced biopsies, several per primary tumor, were obtained at surgery. These patients got curative surgery after being newly diagnosed with untreated non-small cell lung cancer. Donors comprised newly diagnosed non-small cell lung cancer patients undergoing surgery with curative intent. Amplification of the TCR beta CDR3 was achieved through multiplex PCR with 32 V and 13 J primers. MiXCR was run by TCRdb on the multiplex PCR reads, yielding one entry per CDR3 protein. This sample yields approximately 15,000 distinct CDR3 sequences, of which about 30% are seen a single time; approximately 4.1% belongs to the top ten.

The rearrangement joins TRBV7-9 to TRBJ2-7, with 7 positions matching TRBD1. The sequenced material came from lung tumor tissue. The TCR was taken from a man in his forties with non-small cell lung cancer. CDR3 residues: CASSFPGTVNYEQYF. DNA of the CDR3: TGTGCCAGCAGCTTCCCCGGGACAGTGAACTACGAGCAGTACTTC.